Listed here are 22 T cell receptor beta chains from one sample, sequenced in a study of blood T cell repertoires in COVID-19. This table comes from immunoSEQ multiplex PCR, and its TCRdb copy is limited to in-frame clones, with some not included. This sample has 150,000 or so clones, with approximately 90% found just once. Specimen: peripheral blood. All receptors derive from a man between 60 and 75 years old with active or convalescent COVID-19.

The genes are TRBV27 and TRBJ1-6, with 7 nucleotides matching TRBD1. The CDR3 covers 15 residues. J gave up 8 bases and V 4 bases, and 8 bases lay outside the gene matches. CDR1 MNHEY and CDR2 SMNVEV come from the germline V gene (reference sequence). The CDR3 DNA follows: TGTGCCAGCAGTTATTACAGGGGAAGGGATTCACCCCTCCACTTT. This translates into CASSYYRGRDSPLHF.

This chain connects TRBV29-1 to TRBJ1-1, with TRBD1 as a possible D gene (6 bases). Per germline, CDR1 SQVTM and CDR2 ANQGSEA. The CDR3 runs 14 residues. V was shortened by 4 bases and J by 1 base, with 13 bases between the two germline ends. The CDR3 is CSVARGARNTEAFF. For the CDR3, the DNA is TGCAGCGTTGCTCGGGGGGCGAGGAACACTGAAGCTTTCTTT.

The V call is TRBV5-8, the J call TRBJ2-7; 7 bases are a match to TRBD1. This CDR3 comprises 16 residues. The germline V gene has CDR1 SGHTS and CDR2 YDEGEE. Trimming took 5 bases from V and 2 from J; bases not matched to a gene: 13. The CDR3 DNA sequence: TGTGCCAGCAGACCCACAGGGGTCCCGTCCCCCTACGAGCAGTACTTC. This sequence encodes CASRPTGVPSPYEQYF.

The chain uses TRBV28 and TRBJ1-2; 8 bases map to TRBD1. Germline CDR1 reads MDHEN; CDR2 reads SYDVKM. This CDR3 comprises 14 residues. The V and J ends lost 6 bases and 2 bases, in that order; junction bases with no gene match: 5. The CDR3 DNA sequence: TGTGCCAGCAGATCTCAGGGGGCGAACTATGGCTACACCTTC. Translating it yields CASRSQGANYGYTF.

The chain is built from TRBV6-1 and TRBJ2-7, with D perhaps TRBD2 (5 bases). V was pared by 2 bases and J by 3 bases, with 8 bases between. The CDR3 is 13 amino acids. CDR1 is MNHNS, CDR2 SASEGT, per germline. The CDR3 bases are TGTGCCAGCAGTGAACGGGGAGACTACGAGCAGTACTTC. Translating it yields CASSERGDYEQYF.

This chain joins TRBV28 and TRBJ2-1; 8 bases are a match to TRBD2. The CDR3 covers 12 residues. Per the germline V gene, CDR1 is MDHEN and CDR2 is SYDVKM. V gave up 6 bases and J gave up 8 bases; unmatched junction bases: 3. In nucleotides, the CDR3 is TGTGCCAGCAGCCCCGGGAGGGATGAGCAGTTCTTC. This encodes CASSPGRDEQFF.

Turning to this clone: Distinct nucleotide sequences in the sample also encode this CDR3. In DNA form, the CDR3 reads TGCGCCAGCAGCTTGGGGGCCTATGGCTACACCTTC. This sequence encodes CASSLGAYGYTF. This rearrangement joins TRBV5-1 to TRBJ1-2; D gene uncertain. There are 12 residues in the CDR3. The ends were cut back, 0 bases at V and 4 bases at J, with 4 bases in the middle. Per germline, CDR1 SGHRS and CDR2 YFSETQ.

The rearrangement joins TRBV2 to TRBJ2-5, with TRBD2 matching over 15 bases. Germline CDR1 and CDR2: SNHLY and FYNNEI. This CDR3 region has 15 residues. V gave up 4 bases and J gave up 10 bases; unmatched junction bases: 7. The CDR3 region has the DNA TGTGCCAGCAGTGTGTGGACTAGCGGGGGGGCAGACCAGTACTTC. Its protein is CASSVWTSGGADQYF.

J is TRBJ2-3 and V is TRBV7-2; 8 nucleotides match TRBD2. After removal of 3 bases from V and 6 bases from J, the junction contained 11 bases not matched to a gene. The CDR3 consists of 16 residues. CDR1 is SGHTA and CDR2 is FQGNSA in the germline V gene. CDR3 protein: CASSLFFRGGGDTQYF. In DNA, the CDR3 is TGTGCCAGCAGCTTGTTTTTCCGGGGGGGAGGGGATACGCAGTATTTT.

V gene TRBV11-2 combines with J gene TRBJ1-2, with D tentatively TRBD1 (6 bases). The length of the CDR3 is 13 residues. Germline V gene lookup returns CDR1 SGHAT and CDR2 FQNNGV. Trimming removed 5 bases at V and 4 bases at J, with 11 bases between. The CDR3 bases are TGTGCCAGCAGCCTCGACAGGACCTATGGCTACACCTTC. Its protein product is CASSLDRTYGYTF. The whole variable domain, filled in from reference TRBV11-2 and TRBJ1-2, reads EAGVAQSPRYKIIEKRQSVAFWCNPISGHATLYWYQQILGQGPKLLIQFQNNGVVDDSQLPKDRFSAERLKGVDSTLKIQPAKLEDSAVYLCASSLDRTYGYTFGSGTRLTVV.

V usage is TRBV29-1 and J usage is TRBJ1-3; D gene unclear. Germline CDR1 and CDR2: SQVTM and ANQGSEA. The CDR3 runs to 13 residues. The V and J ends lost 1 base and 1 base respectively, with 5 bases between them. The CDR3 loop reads CSVEGVSGNTIYF. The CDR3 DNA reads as TGCAGCGTTGAAGGAGTATCTGGAAACACCATATATTTT.

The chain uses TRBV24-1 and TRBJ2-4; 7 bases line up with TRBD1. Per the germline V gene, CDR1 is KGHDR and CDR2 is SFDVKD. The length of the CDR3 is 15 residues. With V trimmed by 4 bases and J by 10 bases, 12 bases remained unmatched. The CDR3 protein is CATSDPRGTPSIQYF. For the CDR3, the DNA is TGTGCCACCAGTGACCCCAGGGGGACACCGAGTATTCAGTACTTC.

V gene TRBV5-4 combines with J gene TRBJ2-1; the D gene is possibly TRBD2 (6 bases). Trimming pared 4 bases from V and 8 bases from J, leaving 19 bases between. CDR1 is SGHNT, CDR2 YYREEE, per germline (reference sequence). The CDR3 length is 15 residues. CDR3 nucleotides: TGTGCCAGCAGCCTAGGAGGGACTGGGGGAGATGAGCAGTTCTTC. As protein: CASSLGGTGGDEQFF.

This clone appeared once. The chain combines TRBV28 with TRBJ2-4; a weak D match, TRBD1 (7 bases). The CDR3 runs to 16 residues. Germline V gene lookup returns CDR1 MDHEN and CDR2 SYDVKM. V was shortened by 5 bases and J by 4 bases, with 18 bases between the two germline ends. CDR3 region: CASSPVPQGGKNIQYF. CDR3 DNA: TGTGCCAGCAGTCCCGTCCCCCAGGGGGGAAAAAACATTCAGTACTTC.

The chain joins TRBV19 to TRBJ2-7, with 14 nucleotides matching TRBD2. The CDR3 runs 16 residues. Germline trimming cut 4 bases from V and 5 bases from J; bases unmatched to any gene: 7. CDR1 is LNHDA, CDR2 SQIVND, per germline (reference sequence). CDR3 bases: TGTGCCAGTAGTACGGGACTAGCGGGGGTAGACCACGAGCAGTACTTC. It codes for CASSTGLAGVDHEQYF. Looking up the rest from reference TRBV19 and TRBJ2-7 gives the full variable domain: DGGITQSPKYLFRKEGQNVTLSCEQNLNHDAMYWYRQDPGQGLRLIYYSQIVNDFQKGDIAEGYSVSREKKESFPLTVTSAQKNPTAFYLCASSTGLAGVDHEQYFGPGTRLTVT.

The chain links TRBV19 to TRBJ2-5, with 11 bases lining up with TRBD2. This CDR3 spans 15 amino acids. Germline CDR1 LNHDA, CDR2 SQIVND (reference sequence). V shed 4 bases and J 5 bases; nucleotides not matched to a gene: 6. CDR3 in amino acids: CASSTRTSGLETQYF. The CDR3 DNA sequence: TGTGCCAGTAGTACCAGGACTAGCGGGTTGGAGACCCAGTACTTC.

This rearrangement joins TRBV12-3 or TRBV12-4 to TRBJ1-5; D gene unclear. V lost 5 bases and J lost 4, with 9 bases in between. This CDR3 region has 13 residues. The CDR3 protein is CASSGLANQPQHF. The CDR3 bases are TGTGCCAGCAGTGGACTAGCTAATCAGCCCCAGCATTTT.

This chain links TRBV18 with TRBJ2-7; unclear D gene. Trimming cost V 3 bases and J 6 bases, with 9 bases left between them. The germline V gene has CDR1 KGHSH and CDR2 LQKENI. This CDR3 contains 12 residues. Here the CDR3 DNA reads TGTGCCAGCTCACCCGTTGCGTTCGAGCAGTACTTC. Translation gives CASSPVAFEQYF.

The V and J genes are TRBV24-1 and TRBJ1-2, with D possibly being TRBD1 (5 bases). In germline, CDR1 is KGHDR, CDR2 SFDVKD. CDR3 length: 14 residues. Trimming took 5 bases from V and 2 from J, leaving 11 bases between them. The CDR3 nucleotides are TGTGCCACCAGTGGGGCAGGGCCAAACTATGGCTACACCTTC. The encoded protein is CATSGAGPNYGYTF.

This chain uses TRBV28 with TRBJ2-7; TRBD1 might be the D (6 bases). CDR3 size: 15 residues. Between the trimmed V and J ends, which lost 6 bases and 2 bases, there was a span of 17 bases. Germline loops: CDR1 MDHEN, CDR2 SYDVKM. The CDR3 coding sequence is TGTGCCAGCAGCCGGCAGGGGATCGGGGCCTACGAGCAGTACTTC. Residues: CASSRQGIGAYEQYF.

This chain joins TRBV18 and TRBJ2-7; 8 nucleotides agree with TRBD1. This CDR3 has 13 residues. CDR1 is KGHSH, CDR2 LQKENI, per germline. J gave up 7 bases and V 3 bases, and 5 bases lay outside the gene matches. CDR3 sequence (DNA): TGTGCCAGCTCACCCTCGGACAGGGATGAGCAGTACTTC. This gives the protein CASSPSDRDEQYF.

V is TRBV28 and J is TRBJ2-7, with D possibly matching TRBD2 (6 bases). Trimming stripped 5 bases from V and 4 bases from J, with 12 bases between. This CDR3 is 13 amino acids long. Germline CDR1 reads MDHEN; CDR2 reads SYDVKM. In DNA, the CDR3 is TGTGCCAGCAGTCCGGACCGGGAGTACGAGCAGTACTTC. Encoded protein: CASSPDREYEQYF.